The following is a T cell receptor (beta chain) sequence with its context. What it recognizes is unknown. These data come from a study of T cell clones after liver transplantation. Study context: Immunosuppression withdrawal was tried within 2 years after liver transplantation in this trial. Notes on the study in general: These preliminary findings come from unstandardized post-transplant sampling times. Donor-reactive sequences fell more than third party-reactive ones, suggesting partial deletion.

The assay was immunoSEQ multiplex PCR, and TCRdb's table has in-frame clones only and misses some. The sample has tens of thousands of clones, under 90% seen once; the top ten hold approximately 0.8%. There are 15 residues in the CDR3. Trimming took 7 bases from V and 0 from J, leaving 10 bases between them. Germline CDR1 reads MNHNS; CDR2 reads SASEGT. The V gene is TRBV6-1, the J gene TRBJ2-6; D uncertain. This clonotype was obtained from a human patient who received a liver transplant. Among the T cells, some may be from the graft donor. This specimen consisted of CD4+ T cells from blood, obtained 12 months after liver transplant. DNA for the CDR3: TGTGCCAGCATTTTACAGAGCTCTGGGGCCAACGTCCTGACTTTC. Residues: CASILQSSGANVLTF.